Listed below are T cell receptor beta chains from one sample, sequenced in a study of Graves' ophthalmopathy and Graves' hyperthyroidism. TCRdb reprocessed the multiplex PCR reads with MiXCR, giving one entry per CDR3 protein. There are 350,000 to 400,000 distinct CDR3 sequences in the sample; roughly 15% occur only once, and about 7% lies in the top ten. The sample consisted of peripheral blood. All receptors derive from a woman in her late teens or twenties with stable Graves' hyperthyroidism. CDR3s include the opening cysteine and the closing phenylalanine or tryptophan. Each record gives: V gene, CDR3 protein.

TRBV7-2 CASSSGTGGSGYTF
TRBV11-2 CASSLDSRVESSYTF
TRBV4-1 CASSPKLGLQNSPLHF
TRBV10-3 CATAPGALHSYEQYF
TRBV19 CASSINRLDQPQHF
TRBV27 CASTEGYEQYF
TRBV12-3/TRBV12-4 CASSSARVEQYF
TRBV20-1 CSARESARPRIQPQHF
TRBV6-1 CASSEVRTDLGRTQYF
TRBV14 CASSQDLSGDRVGAFF
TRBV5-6 CASSTIPYPYEQYF
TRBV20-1 CSAREREQYF
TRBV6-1 CASSPPGLATGELFF
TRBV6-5 CASPSGTEAFF
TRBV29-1 CSVGRDRDFDRNTEAFF
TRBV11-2 CASAPYRVNTEAFF
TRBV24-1 CATSDAGTGSYEQYF
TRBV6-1 CASSVSHQETQYF
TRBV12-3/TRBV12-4 CASSADGAHF
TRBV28 CASSSQTEAFF
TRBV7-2 CASSLGRGGEAFF
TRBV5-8 CASSLGQGWGYTF
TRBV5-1 CASSPSSGSNQPQHF
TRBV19 CASTRDPNQPQHF
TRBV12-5 CASGPDSSGSYGYTF
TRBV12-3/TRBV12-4 CASSLRRGPQETQYF
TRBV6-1 CASSETGTLGGEAFF
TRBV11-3 CASRGDYASTEAFF
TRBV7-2 CASSWAVAYEQYF
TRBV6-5 CASSYGHGSSQPQETQYF
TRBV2 CASSEGGPLNTEAFF
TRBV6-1 CASSEAGPSNQPQHF
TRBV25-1 CASSATLPDRVGYTF
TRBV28 CASSLVGTQYF
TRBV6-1 CASSVAPSGRAQETQYF
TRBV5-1 CASSGGLAGYEQYF
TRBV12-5 CASGLKRAEAFF
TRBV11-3 CASSQIYNSPLHF
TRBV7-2 CASSFQGLSNQPQHF
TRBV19 CASSLEDRDHQPQHF
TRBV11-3 CASKHDQETQYF
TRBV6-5 CASSWDKSYEQYF
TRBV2 CASTPFGGNYGYTF
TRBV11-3 CASSRIRDRGTEAFF
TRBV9 CASSVGTSGTYEQYF
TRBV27 CASSFAGGGNQPQHF